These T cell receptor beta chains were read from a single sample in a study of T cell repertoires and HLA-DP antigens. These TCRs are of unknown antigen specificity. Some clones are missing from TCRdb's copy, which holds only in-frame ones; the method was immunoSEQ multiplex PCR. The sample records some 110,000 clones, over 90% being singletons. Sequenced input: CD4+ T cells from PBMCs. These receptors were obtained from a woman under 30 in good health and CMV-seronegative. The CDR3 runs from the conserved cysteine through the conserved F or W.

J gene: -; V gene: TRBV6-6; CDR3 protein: CASSYALQGGYEQYF
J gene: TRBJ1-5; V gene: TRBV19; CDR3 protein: CASSIRPALGTSNQPQHF
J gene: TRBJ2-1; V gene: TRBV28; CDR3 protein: CASSLGGTPLGSSYNEQFF
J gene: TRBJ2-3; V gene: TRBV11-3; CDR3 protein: CASSLGGTGGADTQYF
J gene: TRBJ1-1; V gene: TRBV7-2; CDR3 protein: CASSWLVNRGTEAFF
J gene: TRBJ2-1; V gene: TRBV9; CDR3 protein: CASSARNYNEQFF
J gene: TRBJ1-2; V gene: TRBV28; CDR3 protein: CASRTTVEGYGYTF
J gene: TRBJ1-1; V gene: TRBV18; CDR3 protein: CASSPGQLGLTEAFF
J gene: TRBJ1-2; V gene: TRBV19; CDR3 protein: CASSIARRIDGYTF
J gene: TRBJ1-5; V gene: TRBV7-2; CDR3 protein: CASSSDRGGQPQHF
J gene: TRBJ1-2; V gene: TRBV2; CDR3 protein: CASSDGFGYTF
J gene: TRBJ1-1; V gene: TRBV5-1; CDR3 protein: CATRVGTGGTEAFF
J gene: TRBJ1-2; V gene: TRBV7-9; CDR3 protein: CASSLGSQGWYGYTF
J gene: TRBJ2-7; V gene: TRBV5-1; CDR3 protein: CASSPITGTYEQYF
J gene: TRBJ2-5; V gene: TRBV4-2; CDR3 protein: CASSNWGRGETQYF
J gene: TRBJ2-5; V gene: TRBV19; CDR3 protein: CATKQGEFGTQYF
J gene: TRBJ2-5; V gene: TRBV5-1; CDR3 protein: CASSLGERQETQYF
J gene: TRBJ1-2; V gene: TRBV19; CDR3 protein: CATGLGGYTF
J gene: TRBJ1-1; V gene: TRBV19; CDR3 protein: CASTYSRGGTEAFF
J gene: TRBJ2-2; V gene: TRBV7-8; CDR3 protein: CASSPKRTGTFTGELFF
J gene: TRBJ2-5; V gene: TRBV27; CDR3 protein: CASSLAGAETQYF
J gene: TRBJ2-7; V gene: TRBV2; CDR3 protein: CADRGPSYEQYF
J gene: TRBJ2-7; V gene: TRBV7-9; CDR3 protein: CASSLGSGTKTYEQYF
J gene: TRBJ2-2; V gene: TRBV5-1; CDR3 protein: CASSLGPNTGELFF
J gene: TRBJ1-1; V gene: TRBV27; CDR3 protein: CASSPHSLEGGTEAFF
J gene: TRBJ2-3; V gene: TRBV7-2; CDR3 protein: CASSTFTDTQYF
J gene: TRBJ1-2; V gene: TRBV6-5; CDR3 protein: CASSTDGTNYGYTF
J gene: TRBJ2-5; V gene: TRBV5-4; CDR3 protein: CASSPSGRASETQYF
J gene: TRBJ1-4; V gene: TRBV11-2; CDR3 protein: CASSSDRARPSNEKLFF
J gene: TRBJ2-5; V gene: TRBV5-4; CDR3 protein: CASTIPGGRRETQYF